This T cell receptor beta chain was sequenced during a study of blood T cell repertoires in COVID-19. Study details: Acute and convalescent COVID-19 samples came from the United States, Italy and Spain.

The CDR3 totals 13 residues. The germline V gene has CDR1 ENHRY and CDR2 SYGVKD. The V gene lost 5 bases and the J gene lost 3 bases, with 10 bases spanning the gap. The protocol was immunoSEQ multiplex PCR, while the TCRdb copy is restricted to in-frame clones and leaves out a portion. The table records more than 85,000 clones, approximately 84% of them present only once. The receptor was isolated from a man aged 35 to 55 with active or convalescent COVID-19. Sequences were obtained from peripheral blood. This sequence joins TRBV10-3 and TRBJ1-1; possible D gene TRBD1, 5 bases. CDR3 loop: CAISRGRDTEAFF. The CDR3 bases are TGTGCCATCAGTCGGGGGAGGGACACTGAAGCTTTCTTT.